One sample yielded the 14 T cell receptor beta chains listed below, sequenced in a study of shared clonotypes between healthy human individuals. Measured with immunoSEQ multiplex PCR; TCRdb has only the in-frame clones, and not every one. The table includes around 2.1 million clones, approximately 94% detected once. Material: naive CD4+ T cells sorted from blood. Subset of the sample: CD45RA+ positively selected. These receptors all come from a man between 18 and 35 years old in good health.

This chain links TRBV7-2 with TRBJ1-3; TRBD1 is a possible D gene (5 bases). CDR3 length: 14 residues. The V end lost 1 base, the J end lost 2 bases, and 6 bases lay between the germline ends. The germline V gene encodes CDR1 SGHTA and CDR2 FQGNSA. The CDR3 bases are TGTGCCAGCAGCTTAGGCAGGGCTGGAAACACCATATATTTT. It is translated as CASSLGRAGNTIYF.

The CDR3 DNA sequence: TGTGCCTGGATCCACGGTGTTGGGTATGGCTACACCTTC. Protein: CAWIHGVGYGYTF. The chain is built from TRBV30 and TRBJ1-2; D gene uncertain. Germline CDR1 reads GTSNPN; CDR2 reads SVGIG (reference sequence). The CDR3 runs 13 residues. With 4 bases removed from V and 5 bases from J, the gap between germline ends came to 14 bases.

The chain is built from TRBV4-1 and TRBJ1-2; tentatively, D is TRBD1 (6 bases). CDR3 length equals 17 residues. The V and J ends lost 0 bases and 6 bases respectively, with 20 bases between them. Looked up from germline, CDR1 is MGHRA and CDR2 is YSYEKL. CDR3 protein: CASSQESPGAAGHGYTF. The CDR3 nucleotides are TGCGCCAGCAGCCAAGAGTCCCCGGGGGCAGCGGGGCATGGCTACACCTTC.

V gene TRBV5-4 combines with J gene TRBJ2-7; TRBD2 aligns across 7 bases. CDR1 is SGHNT and CDR2 is YYREEE in the germline V gene (reference sequence). The CDR3 has 14 amino acids. V was clipped by 3 bases and J by 6 bases; unmatched bases: 9. CDR3 residues: CASSSLGGGLEQYF. The CDR3 DNA follows: TGTGCCAGCAGCTCGCTCGGGGGAGGGCTCGAGCAGTACTTC.

This chain joins TRBV19 and TRBJ2-3; D may be TRBD2 (6 bases). V was clipped by 7 bases and J by 2 bases, with 16 bases between them. This CDR3 spans 15 amino acids. Germline V gene sequence: CDR1 LNHDA, CDR2 SQIVND (reference sequence). CDR3 loop: CASTDLGEATDTQYF. The CDR3 nucleotides are TGTGCCAGTACGGATTTGGGGGAGGCCACAGATACGCAGTATTTT.

This rearrangement joins TRBV7-3 to TRBJ2-2; D unresolved. The CDR3 runs to 17 residues. The V and J ends lost 0 bases and 2 bases respectively, with 13 bases between them. The germline V gene encodes CDR1 SGHTA and CDR2 FQGTGA. In DNA form, the CDR3 reads TGTGCCAGCAGCTTAACCCCTTCCATTGGAAACACCGGGGAGCTGTTTTTT. This codes for CASSLTPSIGNTGELFF.

V usage is TRBV12-2 and J usage is TRBJ2-5; the table assigns TRBD2, which was not confirmed against the DNA. TRBV12-2 is a recognized pseudogene. The CDR3 has 16 amino acids. The CDR3 region is CASRTESSGDQETQYF. The CDR3 DNA follows: TGTGCAAGTCGTACGGAATCGAGCGGGGATCAAGAGACCCAGTACTTC.

As for this clone: Other nucleotide sequences from this sample produce the same CDR3. The V gene is TRBV2, the J gene TRBJ2-3; no firm D call. CDR1 is SNHLY and CDR2 is FYNNEI in the germline V gene. The ends were cut back, 8 bases at V and 3 bases at J, with 3 bases in the middle. The CDR3 consists of 10 residues. The CDR3 bases are TGTGCCAGCCGGACAGATACGCAGTATTTT. Encoded protein: CASRTDTQYF.

Notes on this clone: One junction end does not reproduce the germline sequence, and a read error may be involved. The CDR3 DNA is TGTGCCAGTAGTAACCTACGACTAGCGGGAGCTATGGTCTTC. It encodes CASSNLRLAGAMVF. The rearrangement joins TRBV19 to TRBJ2-1; 12 positions match TRBD2. Germline-derived CDR1 and CDR2 are LNHDA and SQIVND (reference sequence). This CDR3 spans 14 amino acids.

CDR3 nucleotide sequence: TGTGCCACCAGCAGAGAATTACTAGCGGGACTCGAGCAGTACTTC. This gives the protein CATSRELLAGLEQYF. This rearrangement joins TRBV15 to TRBJ2-7, with TRBD2 matching 10 bases. Germline values: CDR1 LNHNV, CDR2 YYDKDF (reference sequence). This CDR3 region has 15 residues. V lost 0 bases, J lost 6 bases, and 5 bases stayed unmatched.

The rearrangement joins TRBV7-3 to TRBJ1-1; D is ambiguous. This CDR3 is built from 13 residues. Germline CDR1 is SGHTA and CDR2 is FQGTGA. Trimming left V 2 bases short and J 4 bases short, with 8 bases between. For the CDR3, the DNA is TGTGCCAGCAGCTTACGGCGGGGCACTGAAGCTTTCTTT. Protein sequence: CASSLRRGTEAFF.

Points on this clone: Different DNA sequences within this sample yield the same CDR3. The rearrangement uses TRBV7-2 and TRBJ2-5; D gene uncertain. Trimming cost V 0 bases and J 5 bases, with 10 bases left between them. The CDR3 is made up of 14 amino acids. Germline CDR1 reads SGHTA; CDR2 reads FQGNSA. CDR3 sequence reads: CASSLAGVGETQYF. The CDR3, as DNA: TGTGCCAGCAGCTTAGCGGGCGTGGGGGAGACCCAGTACTTC.

This chain connects TRBV7-3 to TRBJ2-1; TRBD1 agrees at 7 bases. Unmatched junction bases numbered 8, after V lost 2 bases and J lost 7 bases. The CDR3 has 15 amino acids. The germline V gene encodes CDR1 SGHTA and CDR2 FQGTGA. The DNA for the CDR3 is TGTGCCAGCAGCTTAGTCCAGGGGGTAGGGAATGAGCAGTTCTTC. Its protein product is CASSLVQGVGNEQFF.

This rearrangement joins TRBV7-2 to TRBJ1-2; D is ambiguous. Trimming removed 0 bases at V and 3 bases at J, with 5 bases between. The CDR3 has 13 amino acids. Germline lookup yields CDR1 SGHTA and CDR2 FQGNSA. CDR3 DNA: TGTGCCAGCAGCTTAGCGGGGTACTATGGCTACACCTTC. The encoded protein is CASSLAGYYGYTF.